These 11 T cell receptor beta chains were sequenced from one sample in a study of blood T cells in healthy people across ages. The use of a sample-barcoded 5' primer and a J-beta primer mix characterized a second PCR of roughly 6 to 11 cycles. TCRdb ran MiXCR on the 5' RACE reads and lists one entry per CDR3 protein. The sample lists nearly 800,000 distinct CDR3 sequences, approximately 25% occurring once. Separately, the same data were catalogued under a study of T cells of mothers and their children.

The sequenced sample consisted of blood. These receptors were taken from a boy younger than 18 in good health.

Worth noting for this clonotype: One base away lies a much larger clone, so this may be a sequencing read error. V is TRBV7-6 and J is TRBJ2-5; D is undetermined. Germline CDR1 reads SGHVS; CDR2 reads FNYEAQ. The CDR3 sequence is 14 residues long. The CDR3 DNA sequence: TGTGCCAGCGGCTTATATGGCCCCCAAGAGACCCAGTACTTC. This sequence encodes CASGLYGPQETQYF.

The CDR3 sequence: CASSSTHRGVTQETQYF. CDR3 bases: TGTGCCAGCAGCTCCACACACAGGGGGGTTACCCAAGAGACCCAGTACTTC. J is TRBJ2-5 and V is TRBV7-9; TRBD1 aligns across 8 bases. The CDR3 loop spans 17 amino acids. CDR1 and CDR2 from the germline V gene are SEHNR and FQNEAQ (reference sequence). Losses at the gene ends were 4 bases for V and 1 base for J; bases not matched to a gene: 11.

This chain uses TRBV12-3 or TRBV12-4 with TRBJ2-5, with 9 bases lining up with TRBD1. CDR3 length equals 16 residues. The V gene end was trimmed by 5 bases and the J gene end by 0 bases; junction bases not matched to a gene: 7. CDR3 amino acids: CASSLPGQGYQETQYF. The DNA for the CDR3 is TGTGCCAGCAGTCTCCCGGGACAGGGATACCAAGAGACCCAGTACTTC.

The gene calls are TRBV7-2 and TRBJ1-5; D is unclear. Germline V gene lookup returns CDR1 SGHTA and CDR2 FQGNSA. The CDR3 extends over 15 amino acids. V was shortened by 2 bases and J by 0 bases, with 8 bases between the two germline ends. The CDR3 region has the DNA TGTGCCAGCAGCTTATCAGGTTATAGCAATCAGCCCCAGCATTTT. Protein: CASSLSGYSNQPQHF.

This clonotype was observed a few times. The chain carries TRBV5-1 and TRBJ2-4; 7 nucleotides align to TRBD2. Unmatched junction bases numbered 3, after V lost 5 bases and J lost 4 bases. This CDR3 region has 13 residues. Per germline, CDR1 SGHRS and CDR2 YFSETQ. The DNA for the CDR3 is TGCGCCAGCAGTCCTAGCGGTAAAAACATTCAGTACTTC. Encoded protein: CASSPSGKNIQYF. The whole variable domain, remainder taken from reference TRBV5-1 and TRBJ2-4, is KAGVTQTPRYLIKTRGQQVTLSCSPISGHRSVSWYQQTPGQGLQFLFEYFSETQRNKGNFPGRFSGRQFSNSRSEMNVSTLELGDSALYLCASSPSGKNIQYFGAGTRLSVL.

This chain connects TRBV20-1 to TRBJ2-3; 14 positions match TRBD2. Germline V gene lookup returns CDR1 DFQATT and CDR2 SNEGSKA (reference sequence). The trim removed 6 bases at V and 2 bases at J, leaving 13 bases unmatched. The CDR3 covers 18 residues. The CDR3 spells CSAPPPGLAGGLTDTQYF. The CDR3 DNA is TGCAGTGCCCCCCCCCCCGGACTAGCGGGAGGACTCACAGATACGCAGTATTTT.

This chain links TRBV11-2 with TRBJ2-7; 8 positions match TRBD1. V was pared by 5 bases and J by 3 bases, with 9 bases of the junction left unmatched. The CDR3 is 15 residues long. Germline V gives CDR1 SGHAT, CDR2 FQNNGV. The CDR3 DNA sequence: TGTGCCAGCAGCCCCCCGGGACAGGCCGTCTACGAGCAGTACTTC. Translation: CASSPPGQAVYEQYF.

This clonotype was counted between two and nine times. The rearrangement joins TRBV12-3 or TRBV12-4 to TRBJ2-3, with TRBD1 as a possible D gene (6 bases). V was cut by 2 bases and J by 11 bases, with 17 bases left in between. This CDR3 comprises 14 residues. As DNA, the CDR3 is TGTGCCAGCAGTTTACGACAGGCAAATGGATGGCAGTATTTT. It specifies CASSLRQANGWQYF.

The chain links TRBV29-1 to TRBJ2-5; 7 nucleotides line up with TRBD2. The junction had 6 bases not matched to a gene; V was cut back by 6 bases and J by 5 bases. The length of the CDR3 is 12 residues. Germline V gene data show CDR1 as SQVTM and CDR2 as ANQGSEA. CDR3 protein: CSVMRGSETQYF. The CDR3, as DNA: TGCAGCGTCATGCGGGGGTCGGAGACCCAGTACTTC.

This chain uses TRBV29-1 with TRBJ2-7; no definite D call. This CDR3 spans 14 amino acids. The V gene's germline CDR1 is SQVTM and CDR2 ANQGSEA. V dropped 4 bases and J dropped 0 bases, with 13 bases sitting between them. The CDR3 DNA reads TGCAGCGTTGGTACTTGGCAGAGCTCCTACGAGCAGTACTTC. As protein: CSVGTWQSSYEQYF.

V is TRBV14 and J is TRBJ1-4; no firm D call. Between the trimmed V and J ends, which lost 5 bases and 8 bases, there was a span of 18 bases. Germline CDR1 is SGHDN and CDR2 is FVKESK. The length of the CDR3 is 15 residues. The CDR3 here is CASSETGATGEKLFF. The DNA of the CDR3 is TGTGCCAGCAGCGAAACGGGAGCAACGGGGGAAAAACTGTTTTTT.